Shown below are 29 T cell receptor beta chains from a single sample sequenced in a study of shared clonotypes between healthy human individuals (dated by TCRdb to 2019 to 2021). The protocol used for the library was the immunoSEQ multiplex PCR assay. TCRdb stores this immuneACCESS table with in-frame sequences only. Part of the clones is absent; in the studies checked, under half of the shortfall reflects unresolved V genes, and no reason is known for the rest. In this sample the table shows some 2.1 million clones, just over 90% of which occur a single time. Around 1.7% of the sample goes to the ten largest clones. CD8 naive samples were CD45RO-negative cells positively selected for CCR7, giving a CD45RA+CCR7+ population that excluded TemRA cells. The sample taken for sequencing was naive CD8+ T cells from PBMCs. The sample's cell subset or site label, in plain terms: CD45RA+CCR7+. The receptors originated from a man aged 18 to 30 in good health. Some clones in this sample may be carry-over from other donors' samples.

J is TRBJ2-2 and V is TRBV10-3; D is ambiguous. The germline CDR1 and CDR2 sequences are ENHRY and SYGVKD. The CDR3 has 14 amino acids. With 3 bases removed from V and 4 bases from J, the gap between germline ends came to 9 bases. CDR3 DNA: TGTGCCATCAGTGACAGGTCGGGCACCGGGGAGCTGTTTTTT. Its translation is CAISDRSGTGELFF.

This clone was detected only once. This sample includes further DNA sequences coding for the same CDR3. The genes are TRBV29-1 and TRBJ2-1, with 9 bases fitting TRBD2. Looked up from germline, CDR1 is SQVTM and CDR2 is ANQGSEA. This CDR3 spans 13 amino acids. The V gene end was trimmed by 6 bases and the J gene end by 4 bases; junction bases not matched to a gene: 4. In DNA, the CDR3 is TGCAGCGTCCCGACTAGCGGATACAATGAGCAGTTCTTC. Translation gives CSVPTSGYNEQFF.

V is TRBV5-4 and J is TRBJ1-2; TRBD1 agrees at 7 bases. The CDR3 spans 14 residues. V trimming: 2 bases; J trimming: 4 bases; junction bases outside the gene matches: 5. Germline V lookup: CDR1 SGHNT, CDR2 YYREEE (reference sequence). The CDR3 region is CASSFGTATYGYTF. The CDR3 region has the DNA TGTGCCAGCAGCTTCGGGACAGCCACCTATGGCTACACCTTC.

With regard to this clone: This specimen includes other DNA sequences encoding the same CDR3. The J gene is TRBJ2-7, the V gene TRBV27; TRBD2 matches at 11 bases. Germline assignment: CDR1 MNHEY and CDR2 SMNVEV (reference sequence). Trimming cost V 3 bases and J 4 bases; bases outside gene matches: 2. The CDR3 contains 14 residues. The CDR3 nucleotides are TGTGCCAGCAGTTTGCTAGCGGGGGGATACGAGCAGTACTTC. This encodes CASSLLAGGYEQYF.

The V gene is TRBV5-4, the J gene TRBJ2-7, with D possibly matching TRBD1 (5 bases). The CDR3 is 12 residues long. Trimming stripped 10 bases from V and 0 bases from J, with 11 bases between. Germline assignment: CDR1 SGHNT and CDR2 YYREEE (reference sequence). CDR3 DNA sequence: TGTGCCGCAGGGTCAGTCTCCTACGAGCAGTACTTC. Protein product: CAAGSVSYEQYF.

This chain connects TRBV7-8 to TRBJ2-3; unclear D gene. The CDR3 has 15 residues. CDR1 SGHVS and CDR2 FQNEAQ come from the germline V gene. V gave up 4 bases and J gave up 5 bases, with 16 bases separating them. CDR3 sequence: CASSSGLLGIDTQYF. The CDR3, as DNA: TGTGCCAGCAGCTCTGGGCTATTGGGCATAGATACGCAGTATTTT.

V gene TRBV15 combines with J gene TRBJ2-7, with unresolved D. CDR3 size: 14 residues. Germline values: CDR1 LNHNV, CDR2 YYDKDF (reference sequence). Trimming stripped 1 base from V and 3 bases from J, with 10 bases between. This CDR3 is CATSRVRSHYEQYF. The DNA of the CDR3 is TGTGCCACCAGCAGAGTACGGAGCCACTACGAGCAGTACTTC.

A few counts support this clone. The chain employs TRBV5-4 and TRBJ2-7, with TRBD2 identical over 11 bases. The V and J ends lost 4 bases and 3 bases, in that order; junction bases with no gene match: 6. This CDR3 contains 15 residues. Germline CDR1 reads SGHNT; CDR2 reads YYREEE (reference sequence). The CDR3 protein is CASSDLAGGNYEQYF. CDR3 nucleotides: TGTGCCAGCAGCGATCTAGCGGGAGGAAACTACGAGCAGTACTTC. Supplemented by reference TRBV5-4 and TRBJ2-7, the full variable domain reads ETGVTQSPTHLIKTRGQQVTLRCSSQSGHNTVSWYQQALGQGPQFIFQYYREEENGRGNFPPRFSGLQFPNYSSELNVNALELDDSALYLCASSDLAGGNYEQYFGPGTRLTVT.

The V gene is TRBV4-3, the J gene TRBJ2-2; D is uncertain. Germline-derived CDR1 and CDR2 are LGHNA and YSLEER. Trimming removed 1 base at V and 1 base at J, with 7 bases between. The CDR3 has 15 amino acids. The CDR3 loop reads CASSQAFQNTGELFF. The DNA of the CDR3 is TGCGCCAGCAGCCAAGCTTTTCAGAACACCGGGGAGCTGTTTTTT.

This clone was counted between two and nine times. In the same sample, other DNA sequences code for this CDR3. V gene TRBV28 combines with J gene TRBJ1-1; D is undetermined. CDR3 size: 11 residues. Germline V gene lookup returns CDR1 MDHEN and CDR2 SYDVKM. The V end lost 7 bases, the J end lost 1 base, and 4 bases lay between the germline ends. CDR3 in amino acids: CASKGNTEAFF. The CDR3, as DNA: TGTGCCAGCAAAGGGAACACTGAAGCTTTCTTT.

The chain employs TRBV5-1 and TRBJ1-3, with 9 bases identical to TRBD1. CDR1 and CDR2 from the germline V gene are SGHRS and YFSETQ. The junction had 9 bases not matched to a gene; V was cut back by 4 bases and J by 4 bases. There are 16 residues in the CDR3. CDR3 in DNA: TGCGCCAGCAGCGGTACAGGGGGCGCCCCGGGAAACACCATATATTTT. Translated, it gives CASSGTGGAPGNTIYF.

V is TRBV5-4 and J is TRBJ2-7; D is ambiguous. Between the trimmed V and J ends, which lost 0 bases and 7 bases, there was a span of 14 bases. The CDR3 extends over 14 amino acids. Looked up from germline, CDR1 is SGHNT and CDR2 is YYREEE (reference sequence). The CDR3 loop reads CASSLGTYLTEQYF. The CDR3 nucleotides are TGTGCCAGCAGCTTGGGGACCTACCTTACTGAGCAGTACTTC.

The genes are TRBV6-4 and TRBJ2-7; possibly TRBD1 for D (6 bases). Germline loops: CDR1 MRHNA, CDR2 SNTAGT. The CDR3 totals 15 residues. Trimming took off 3 bases at V and 3 bases at J, with 15 bases between the two ends. The CDR3 sequence: CASSEQAQTGYEQYF. The DNA for the CDR3 is TGTGCCAGCAGTGAACAAGCCCAGACAGGCTACGAGCAGTACTTC.

The genes are TRBV6-5 and TRBJ1-1; 7 bases line up with TRBD1. Germline lookup yields CDR1 MNHEY and CDR2 SVGAGI. CDR3 length: 15 residues. V trimming: 2 bases; J trimming: 6 bases; junction bases outside the gene matches: 9. The DNA for the CDR3 is TGTGCCAGCAGTTACCTGACGGACAGGAGGCCTGAAGCTTTCTTT. Translated, it gives CASSYLTDRRPEAFF.

Remarks on this clone: Other nucleotide sequences in the sample specify the same CDR3. V is TRBV11-2 and J is TRBJ1-1, with D possibly matching TRBD1 (6 bases). V was clipped by 1 base and J by 0 bases, with 12 bases between them. The germline gives CDR1 SGHAT, CDR2 FQNNGV. The CDR3 extends over 16 amino acids. CDR3 amino acids: CASSLAPTGLNTEAFF. In nucleotides, the CDR3 is TGTGCCAGCAGCTTAGCGCCTACAGGGCTGAACACTGAAGCTTTCTTT.

The rearrangement uses TRBV6-5 and TRBJ2-1, with D tentatively TRBD1 or TRBD2 (5 bases each). The CDR3 has 15 amino acids. Trimming shortened V by 0 bases and J by 3 bases, and 9 bases separated the two germline ends. In germline, CDR1 is MNHEY, CDR2 SVGAGI. DNA of the CDR3: TGTGCCAGCAGTTACTCCACGGGGCACTACAATGAGCAGTTCTTC. It specifies CASSYSTGHYNEQFF.

This clone has a single count. The chain recombines TRBV4-3 with TRBJ1-4, with D perhaps matching TRBD1 (5 bases). The germline CDR1 and CDR2 sequences are LGHNA and YSLEER. The CDR3 spans 17 residues. With 1 base removed from V and 7 bases from J, the gap between germline ends came to 19 bases. Here the CDR3 DNA reads TGCGCCAGCAGCCAAGTTAGTGGGCCTCGCGGGGGTGAAAAACTGTTTTTT. Its protein product is CASSQVSGPRGGEKLFF.

The genes are TRBV6-1 and TRBJ1-5, with D perhaps TRBD1 (6 bases). The V gene's germline CDR1 is MNHNS and CDR2 SASEGT. The length of the CDR3 is 17 residues. V gave up 4 bases and J gave up 2 bases, with 18 bases separating them. CDR3 bases: TGTGCCAGCAGTGCCGACAGGAACCGGGGACGCAATCAGCCCCAGCATTTT. Protein: CASSADRNRGRNQPQHF.

Of note for this clone: Other nucleotide sequences in the sample specify the same CDR3. Here the CDR3 DNA reads TGTGCCAGCAGCCTGCGACTAGCGGGAACCTACGAGCAGTACTTC. It specifies CASSLRLAGTYEQYF. This chain links TRBV13 with TRBJ2-7; 11 bases line up with TRBD2. CDR3 length equals 15 residues. Looked up from germline, CDR1 is PRHDT and CDR2 is FYEKMQ (reference sequence). Germline trimming cut 5 bases from V and 2 bases from J; bases unmatched to any gene: 5.

As concerns this clone: The sample holds other DNA sequences that translate to the same CDR3. CDR3 amino acids: CASSLLGTGELFF. The CDR3 coding sequence is TGTGCCAGCAGCTTACTCGGCACCGGGGAGCTGTTTTTT. V gene TRBV7-3 combines with J gene TRBJ2-2; D not certain. CDR1 is SGHTA and CDR2 is FQGTGA in the germline V gene. The CDR3 spans 13 residues. The germline V and J ends were trimmed by 2 bases and 4 bases, with 5 bases remaining between them.

The gene calls are TRBV19 and TRBJ2-1; 9 bases are shared with TRBD2. Germline V gene lookup returns CDR1 LNHDA and CDR2 SQIVND (reference sequence). V lost 5 bases to trimming and J lost 7 bases; unmatched junction nucleotides: 6. There are 14 residues in the CDR3. The CDR3 coding sequence is TGTGCCAGTAGTTTCCGCGGGGGGGATAATGAGCAGTTCTTC. Amino acid sequence: CASSFRGGDNEQFF.

This clone was detected once. This sample also contains other DNA sequences that code for the same CDR3. The rearrangement links TRBV7-2 to TRBJ2-1; tentative D call: TRBD2 (6 bases). Looked up from germline, CDR1 is SGHTA and CDR2 is FQGNSA. This CDR3 is 15 amino acids long. V lost 4 bases to trimming and J lost 0 bases, with 10 bases between them. DNA of the CDR3: TGTGCCAGCAGCTCGGCGGGATCCTCCTACAATGAGCAGTTCTTC. Translating it yields CASSSAGSSYNEQFF.

The V gene is TRBV7-2, the J gene TRBJ2-7; TRBD2 might be the D (5 bases). Trimming took 5 bases from V and 5 from J, leaving 10 bases between them. CDR1 and CDR2 (germline): SGHTA, FQGNSA. This CDR3 contains 12 residues. CDR3: CASSPRVDEQYF. In DNA form, the CDR3 reads TGTGCCAGCAGCCCGAGGGTGGACGAGCAGTACTTC.

The chain has TRBV27 and TRBJ2-3; a weak D match, TRBD2 (5 bases). Between the trimmed V and J ends, which lost 2 bases and 2 bases, there was a span of 11 bases. The length of the CDR3 is 15 residues. Germline-derived CDR1 and CDR2 are MNHEY and SMNVEV (reference sequence). This chain's CDR3 is CASSLVGRITDTQYF. Here the CDR3 DNA reads TGTGCCAGCAGTTTAGTTGGGAGAATCACAGATACGCAGTATTTT.

J is TRBJ1-2 and V is TRBV27; 8 bases are a match to TRBD1. The germline V gene has CDR1 MNHEY and CDR2 SMNVEV (reference sequence). Trimming took 2 bases from V and 4 from J; bases not matched to a gene: 6. The CDR3 runs 15 residues. The CDR3 here is CASSLRGQVLYGYTF. CDR3 DNA: TGTGCCAGCAGTTTAAGGGGACAGGTCCTCTATGGCTACACCTTC.

This chain connects TRBV27 to TRBJ2-7, with D unresolved. Looked up from germline, CDR1 is MNHEY and CDR2 is SMNVEV (reference sequence). This CDR3 region has 15 residues. V gave up 6 bases and J gave up 3 bases, with 18 bases separating them. The CDR3 DNA follows: TGTGCCAGCAGCCCCCGGGCTACGGTGGGCTACGAGCAGTACTTC. This sequence encodes CASSPRATVGYEQYF.

This clone has a single count. Other DNA sequences of this sample code for an identical CDR3. This chain links TRBV28 with TRBJ2-3; 8 positions match TRBD2. This CDR3 has 15 residues. Germline values: CDR1 MDHEN, CDR2 SYDVKM. With V trimmed by 4 bases and J by 1 base, 4 bases remained unmatched. CDR3 region: CASSSGLAGTDTQYF. In nucleotides, the CDR3 is TGTGCCAGCAGTTCAGGACTAGCCGGCACAGATACGCAGTATTTT.

This chain links TRBV7-8 with TRBJ2-7; D gene ambiguous. Trimming left V 1 base short and J 2 bases short, with 12 bases between. CDR1 is SGHVS and CDR2 is FQNEAQ in the germline V gene. The CDR3 runs to 15 residues. CDR3 residues: CASSLDQRGPYEQYF. CDR3 DNA sequence: TGTGCCAGCAGCTTAGATCAGCGTGGGCCCTACGAGCAGTACTTC.

V usage is TRBV10-3 and J usage is TRBJ2-7; 7 bases map to TRBD2. The V gene's germline CDR1 is ENHRY and CDR2 SYGVKD. The CDR3 consists of 11 residues. Trimming took 9 bases from V and 1 from J; bases not matched to a gene: 0. The CDR3 region is CAMGGSYEQYF. DNA for the CDR3: TGTGCCATGGGAGGGTCCTACGAGCAGTACTTC.